The 13 T cell receptor beta chains listed next were all sequenced from one sample in a study of T cell responses to AZD1222 COVID-19 vaccine. The data were produced by immunoSEQ multiplex PCR, yet TCRdb's version contains in-frame clones alone and is incomplete. This table has 95,000 to 150,000 clones, less than 90% appearing once. The sample in question was peripheral blood, obtained on day 0 of AZD1222 vaccination. These receptors were obtained from an adult in good health.

The CDR3, as DNA: TGCAGCGTGGAAACAACCGGGACAGGGGTGGGAGGCTACACCTTC. Amino acids: CSVETTGTGVGGYTF. The V gene is TRBV29-1, the J gene TRBJ1-2; 10 bases match TRBD1. Germline CDR1 and CDR2: SQVTM and ANQGSEA. J was trimmed by 8 bases and V by 6 bases; bases with no gene match: 15. CDR3 length equals 15 residues.

The chain links TRBV7-2 to TRBJ2-7; the match to TRBD2 covers 7 bases. Per the germline V gene, CDR1 is SGHTA and CDR2 is FQGNSA. This CDR3 region has 14 residues. V trimming: 0 bases; J trimming: 2 bases; junction bases outside the gene matches: 1. CDR3 amino acids: CASSLAGGPYEQYF. As DNA, the CDR3 is TGTGCCAGCAGCTTAGCGGGAGGGCCCTACGAGCAGTACTTC. Together with reference TRBV7-2 and TRBJ2-7, the CDR3 gives the full variable domain: GAGVSQSPSNKVTEKGKDVELRCDPISGHTALYWYRQSLGQGLEFLIYFQGNSAPDKSGLPSDRFSAERTGGSVSTLTIQRTQQEDSAVYLCASSLAGGPYEQYFGPGTRLTVT.

The chain couples TRBV7-3 to TRBJ1-6; weak D call: TRBD1 (5 bases). This CDR3 has 15 amino acids. Germline V gene sequence: CDR1 SGHTA, CDR2 FQGTGA. Trimming removed 2 bases at V and 4 bases at J, with 9 bases between. CDR3 nucleotides: TGTGCCAGCAGCTTAGGGGGACGGTATAATTCACCCCTCCACTTT. Its protein product is CASSLGGRYNSPLHF.

This clone was recorded once. The V and J genes are TRBV29-1 and TRBJ1-6; D not certain. Germline V gene sequence: CDR1 SQVTM, CDR2 ANQGSEA. CDR3 length: 13 residues. V lost 1 base, J lost 7 bases, and 8 bases lay in between. In nucleotides, the CDR3 is TGCAGCGTTGAAGTTGGCAGGAATTCACCCCTCCACTTT. This encodes CSVEVGRNSPLHF.

The gene calls are TRBV9 and TRBJ2-1, with TRBD2 matching 7 bases. After removal of 6 bases from V and 5 bases from J, the junction contained 14 bases not matched to a gene. The CDR3 is 16 amino acids. Germline V gene data show CDR1 as SGDLS and CDR2 as YYNGEE. The CDR3 spells CASTGGGDSGHNEQFF. The CDR3 coding sequence is TGTGCCAGCACGGGAGGAGGGGATTCGGGCCACAATGAGCAGTTCTTC.

The chain links TRBV5-1 to TRBJ2-4; the D is unclear. The V end lost 4 bases, the J end lost 0 bases, and 8 bases lay between the germline ends. The length of the CDR3 is 14 residues. From germline, CDR1 is SGHRS and CDR2 YFSETQ. In DNA, the CDR3 is TGCGCCAGCAGCGACACGCTAGCCAAAAACATTCAGTACTTC. Translation: CASSDTLAKNIQYF.

This clone was seen just once. This chain joins TRBV4-1 and TRBJ1-2; TRBD1 agrees at 10 bases. The CDR3 length is 19 residues. V shed 0 bases and J 1 base; nucleotides not matched to a gene: 11. Germline CDR1 reads MGHRA; CDR2 reads YSYEKL. CDR3 region: CASSQDMRGTGALNYGYTF. CDR3 nucleotides: TGCGCCAGCAGCCAAGATATGAGAGGGACAGGGGCCCTTAACTATGGCTACACCTTC.

This sequence joins TRBV4-2 and TRBJ1-3; D remains ambiguous. Trimming stripped 0 bases from V and 5 bases from J, with 14 bases between. The CDR3 length is 16 residues. Germline CDR1 LGHNA, CDR2 YNFKEQ. In DNA, the CDR3 is TGTGCCAGCAGCCAAGATCAGGCCAGTAGTAGAAACACCATATATTTT. Translating gives CASSQDQASSRNTIYF.

This clone turned up a few times. V gene TRBV5-1 combines with J gene TRBJ1-1, with D tentatively TRBD1 (5 bases). The CDR3 length is 14 residues. The V and J ends lost 5 bases and 1 base respectively, with 12 bases between them. CDR1 and CDR2 from the germline V gene are SGHRS and YFSETQ. CDR3 nucleotide sequence: TGCGCCAGCAGTGCGGGGCTGTCGAACACTGAAGCTTTCTTT. Protein product: CASSAGLSNTEAFF.

The chain recombines TRBV11-2 with TRBJ2-1, with 9 positions matching TRBD2. The length of the CDR3 is 16 residues. The J segment lost 1 base and the V segment lost 5 bases, leaving 6 bases of the junction unmatched. Germline V CDR1 and CDR2: SGHAT, FQNNGV. The CDR3 nucleotides read TGTGCCAGCAGCCCGGGGGCGGGAGGGTCCTACAATGAGCAGTTCTTC. It translates to CASSPGAGGSYNEQFF.

The chain combines TRBV6-1 with TRBJ1-1; tentatively, D is TRBD1 (6 bases). This CDR3 comprises 15 residues. Per germline, CDR1 MNHNS and CDR2 SASEGT. The V end was cut by 1 base, the J end by 5 bases, with 14 bases between. The CDR3 loop is CASSEVTGGWTEAFF. The CDR3, as DNA: TGTGCCAGCAGTGAAGTTACGGGGGGCTGGACTGAAGCTTTCTTT.

Only a few counts were recorded for this clone. The genes are TRBV19 and TRBJ2-7; 7 nucleotides align to TRBD2. Germline V CDR1 and CDR2: LNHDA, SQIVND (reference sequence). This CDR3 is built from 16 residues. The V and J ends lost 5 bases and 5 bases, in that order; junction bases with no gene match: 15. The DNA of the CDR3 is TGTGCCAGTAGTCGAAACTTCGAGGGAGGGCAAAACGAGCAGTACTTC. It codes for CASSRNFEGGQNEQYF.

The table lists this clone with a count of one. The chain links TRBV3-1 (or the pseudogene TRBV3-2) to TRBJ2-5; D uncertain. The length of the CDR3 is 17 residues. Trimming shortened V by 0 bases and J by 2 bases, and 16 bases separated the two germline ends. Germline V lookup: CDR1 LGHDT, CDR2 YNNKEL (reference sequence). As DNA, the CDR3 is TGTGCCAGCAGCCAAGAAGGTCGTGCCAGCAATCAAGAGACCCAGTACTTC. Protein sequence: CASSQEGRASNQETQYF.